Presented here are 27 T cell receptor beta chains from one specimen sequenced in a study of glioma-infiltrating T cells. Amplification of TCR alpha and beta CDR3 regions from RNA used iRepertoire nested multiplex PCR. TCRdb fed the multiplex PCR reads into MiXCR, producing one record per CDR3 protein. This table holds around 190,000 distinct CDR3 sequences, roughly two fifths found once. Sequencing was carried out using glioma tissue, nonneoplastic brain tissue, or PBMCs (not recorded which). The source is a human donor with low-grade glioma or glioblastoma, undergoing nonglioma brain surgery, or in good health (not recorded which).

The chain joins TRBV6-9 to TRBJ2-1; D not resolved. CDR1 and CDR2 from the germline V gene are MNHGY and SVAAGI. This CDR3 has 12 amino acids. Between the trimmed V and J ends, which lost 4 bases and 9 bases, there was a span of 10 bases. The CDR3 spells CASSWVIREQFF. CDR3 DNA: TGTGCCAGCAGTTGGGTGATCCGTGAGCAGTTCTTC.

This clonotype appeared a few times. The chain links TRBV2 to TRBJ1-2; no clear D gene. V gave up 7 bases and J gave up 5 bases, with 17 bases separating them. The CDR3 covers 14 residues. CDR1 and CDR2 (germline): SNHLY, FYNNEI. Here the CDR3 DNA reads TGTGCCAGCAATTTAATCACAGCGATTTATGGCTACACCTTC. Translating it yields CASNLITAIYGYTF.

This clonotype is a singleton in its sample. A read error is possible here, since a much larger clone lies one base away. The gene calls are TRBV7-8 and TRBJ2-3, with TRBD1 as a possible D gene (7 bases). This CDR3 spans 15 amino acids. CDR1 and CDR2 from the germline V gene are SGHVS and FQNEAQ. The chain's CDR3 is CASRRDSSSTDKQYF. Written as DNA, the CDR3 is TGTGCCAGCAGGCGGGACAGCTCTAGCACAGATAAGCAGTATTTT.

On this clonotype: It may be a read error: a sequence one base away is much more abundant. The chain has TRBV28 and TRBJ1-1; D is perhaps TRBD1 (5 bases). CDR1 and CDR2 from the germline V gene are MDHEN and SYDVKM. V shed 6 bases and J shed 1 base, with 12 bases lying between them. The CDR3 loop spans 14 amino acids. As DNA, the CDR3 is TGTGCCAGCAGACAGACAGTGGAGAACACTGAAGCTTTCTTT. Protein product: CASRQTVENTEAFF.

The sample holds many counts of this clonotype. This sequence joins TRBV6-1 and TRBJ2-7, with D unclear. The germline gives CDR1 MNHNS, CDR2 SASEGT. This CDR3 contains 14 residues. V was clipped by 5 bases and J by 4 bases, with 15 bases between them. The CDR3, as DNA: TGTGCCAGCAGTATCGGCACGGAGATTTACGAGCAGTACTTC. Its protein is CASSIGTEIYEQYF.

On this clonotype: A much larger clone differs from this one at a single base, so this may be a read error. The rearrangement uses TRBV7-9 and TRBJ2-5, with D possibly matching TRBD2 (6 bases). Trimming took 5 bases from V and 3 from J, leaving 19 bases between them. The CDR3 totals 16 residues. Germline V gene lookup returns CDR1 SEHNR and CDR2 FQNEAQ (reference sequence). CDR3 nucleotides: TGTGCCAGCAGCGGAGGGTTCTCGAAGTACGAAGAGACCCAGTACTTC. This codes for CASSGGFSKYEETQYF.

This clonotype was counted between two and nine times. The V and J genes are TRBV30 and TRBJ1-1; the D gene is possibly TRBD1 (5 bases). Trimming cost V 8 bases and J 9 bases, with 16 bases left between them. The CDR3 has 11 residues. Germline assignment: CDR1 GTSNPN and CDR2 SVGIG (reference sequence). DNA of the CDR3: TGTGCCGGACCAACCGGGACGAAAGCTTTCTTT. Protein sequence: CAGPTGTKAFF.

On this clonotype itself: The junction departs from germline at one end; a sequencing error may be responsible. This chain uses TRBV19 with TRBJ2-1; D is possibly TRBD2 (5 bases). The length of the CDR3 is 14 residues. CDR1 and CDR2 from the germline V gene are LNHDA and SQIVND (reference sequence). CDR3 sequence reads: CASSIVPSSNEQFF. The CDR3 nucleotides read TGTGCCAGTAGTATCGTTCCTAGCAGCAATGAGCAGTTCTTT.

This clonotype was observed a few times. The chain recombines TRBV4-1 with TRBJ1-1; no clear D. Per germline, CDR1 MGHRA and CDR2 YSYEKL. Deletions cut 1 base from V and 6 bases from J, with 12 bases between. This CDR3 comprises 14 residues. CDR3 amino acids: CASSQGTSQPEAFF. The CDR3, as DNA: TGCGCCAGCAGCCAAGGAACATCGCAGCCTGAAGCTTTCTTT.

This clonotype was seen more than once but under ten times. The chain couples TRBV6-2 or TRBV6-3 to TRBJ1-6; weak D call: TRBD1 (5 bases). Trimming pared 6 bases from V and 9 bases from J, leaving 9 bases between. The CDR3 consists of 12 residues. Per the germline V gene, CDR1 is MNHEY and CDR2 is SVGEGT. CDR3: CASRSGSSPLHF. CDR3 DNA sequence: TGTGCCAGCAGATCAGGGAGTTCACCCCTCCACTTT.

V gene TRBV29-1 combines with J gene TRBJ1-5; D may be TRBD1 (5 bases). Trimming took off 6 bases at V and 3 bases at J, with 12 bases between the two ends. There are 13 residues in the CDR3. Germline CDR1 is SQVTM and CDR2 is ANQGSEA. The CDR3 is CSVAGTNNQPQHF. The CDR3 DNA reads as TGCAGCGTCGCCGGGACGAACAATCAGCCCCAGCATTTT. Complete variable domain (other parts from reference TRBV29-1 and TRBJ1-5): SAVISQKPSRDICQRGTSLTIQCQVDSQVTMMFWYRQQPGQSLTLIATANQGSEATYESGFVIDKFPISRPNLTFSTLTVSNMSPEDSSIYLCSVAGTNNQPQHFGDGTRLSIL.

This clonotype has at least ten counts. The chain links TRBV28 to TRBJ1-4, with TRBD1 identical over 9 bases. Germline CDR1 reads MDHEN; CDR2 reads SYDVKM. The V gene end was trimmed by 6 bases and the J gene end by 2 bases; junction bases not matched to a gene: 13. CDR3 length: 18 residues. CDR3 residues: CASRRDRDVRTTNEKLFF. As DNA, the CDR3 is TGTGCCAGCAGGAGGGACAGGGACGTAAGGACGACTAATGAAAAACTGTTTTTT.

The table lists this clonotype with many counts. This sequence joins TRBV6-6 and TRBJ2-5; D remains ambiguous. Germline V gives CDR1 MNHNY, CDR2 SVGAGI (reference sequence). The CDR3 sequence is 15 residues long. The V and J ends lost 0 bases and 5 bases respectively, with 13 bases between them. The CDR3 DNA follows: TGTGCCAGCAGTTACTCGACGACTGCCCAGGAGACCCAGTACTTC. Its protein product is CASSYSTTAQETQYF.

The V call is TRBV19, the J call TRBJ2-2; 7 bases fit TRBD2. CDR1 and CDR2 from the germline V gene are LNHDA and SQIVND (reference sequence). The CDR3 is 15 residues long. The V segment lost 4 bases and the J segment 5 bases; nucleotides outside the gene matches: 7. DNA for the CDR3: TGTGCCAGTAGTAGGGAGGGGTCTGGAACCGGGGAGCTGTTTTTT. This gives the protein CASSREGSGTGELFF.

CDR3 sequence reads: CASSTWKDDEKLFF. The CDR3 DNA reads TGTGCCAGCAGCACCTGGAAAGACGATGAAAAACTGTTTTTT. V is TRBV7-6 and J is TRBJ1-4, with no clear D. V dropped 5 bases and J dropped 6 bases, with 13 bases sitting between them. Germline V gene data show CDR1 as SGHVS and CDR2 as FNYEAQ. The CDR3 has 14 residues.

This clonotype has ten or more counts. The rearrangement uses TRBV20-1 and TRBJ1-3; TRBD1 aligns across 9 bases. The CDR3 sequence is 14 residues long. The germline V gene has CDR1 DFQATT and CDR2 SNEGSKA (reference sequence). Germline trimming cut 4 bases from V and 7 bases from J; bases unmatched to any gene: 8. DNA of the CDR3: TGCAGTGCTAATATAGGACAGGGGTGGAACACCATATATTTT. The encoded protein is CSANIGQGWNTIYF.

On this clonotype itself: This clone may be a read error of a much larger clone one base away. This sequence joins TRBV20-1 and TRBJ2-7, with 9 bases that match TRBD2. This CDR3 has 17 residues. Per germline, CDR1 DFQATT and CDR2 SNEGSKA (reference sequence). V trimming: 4 bases; J trimming: 4 bases; junction bases outside the gene matches: 17. This chain's CDR3 is CSAIHLKLLAGVYEQYF. The DNA of the CDR3 is TGCAGTGCTATCCACCTAAAGTTGTTAGCGGGAGTATACGAGCAGTACTTC.

The chain recombines TRBV11-2 with TRBJ2-1; D is uncertain. V was pared by 0 bases and J by 8 bases, with 8 bases between. Per germline, CDR1 SGHAT and CDR2 FQNNGV. CDR3 length equals 13 residues. CDR3 in DNA: TGTGCCAGCAGCTTAGATAGTAACGATGAGCAGTTCTTC. Translation: CASSLDSNDEQFF.

This clonotype has a count of ten or more. The gene calls are TRBV6-1 and TRBJ2-1; weak D call: TRBD1 (6 bases). Germline V lookup: CDR1 MNHNS, CDR2 SASEGT. V gave up 6 bases and J gave up 1 base, with 13 bases separating them. This CDR3 is 15 amino acids long. The CDR3 DNA reads as TGTGCCAGCAGACCGAACAGGGTTTCCTACAATGAGCAGTTCTTC. The encoded protein is CASRPNRVSYNEQFF.

This clonotype was counted at least ten times. The gene calls are TRBV7-9 and TRBJ2-7, with TRBD2 identical over 8 bases. CDR1 SEHNR and CDR2 FQNEAQ come from the germline V gene (reference sequence). The CDR3 runs 14 residues. V was clipped by 6 bases and J by 6 bases; unmatched bases: 10. The CDR3 loop reads CASRRRAGELEQYF. CDR3 in DNA: TGTGCCAGCAGGCGTCGAGCGGGAGAGCTCGAGCAGTACTTC.

This clonotype was seen more than once but under ten times. The rearrangement uses TRBV14 and TRBJ2-7; TRBD1 is a possible D gene (5 bases). CDR1 and CDR2 (germline): SGHDN, FVKESK. Trimming left V 5 bases short and J 3 bases short, with 11 bases between. This CDR3 is 13 amino acids long. The CDR3 DNA reads TGTGCCAGCAGCTACAGGTCCGGCTACGAGCAGTACTTC. As protein: CASSYRSGYEQYF. The full variable domain, completed using reference TRBV14 and TRBJ2-7, is EAGVTQFPSHSVIEKGQTVTLRCDPISGHDNLYWYRRVMGKEIKFLLHFVKESKQDESGMPNNRFLAERTGGTYSTLKVQPAELEDSGVYFCASSYRSGYEQYFGPGTRLTVT.

This chain links TRBV29-1 with TRBJ1-3, with unresolved D. There are 11 residues in the CDR3. Germline V lookup: CDR1 SQVTM, CDR2 ANQGSEA. V lost 5 bases to trimming and J lost 6 bases, with 8 bases between them. DNA of the CDR3: TGCAGCGTTACAGTGTCAAACACCATATATTTT. It yields the protein CSVTVSNTIYF. Filled out from reference TRBV29-1 and TRBJ1-3, the complete variable domain reads SAVISQKPSRDICQRGTSLTIQCQVDSQVTMMFWYRQQPGQSLTLIATANQGSEATYESGFVIDKFPISRPNLTFSTLTVSNMSPEDSSIYLCSVTVSNTIYFGEGSWLTVV.

The chain employs TRBV12-3 or TRBV12-4 and TRBJ2-7; D ambiguous. Trimming took off 3 bases at V and 2 bases at J, with 5 bases between the two ends. There are 12 residues in the CDR3. DNA for the CDR3: TGTGCCAGCAGTTTCCAGACCTACGAGCAGTACTTC. Its protein is CASSFQTYEQYF.

This clonotype was detected a few times. A much larger clone lies a single base off, so this may be a read error. The chain has TRBV27 and TRBJ2-2, with D perhaps being TRBD1 or TRBD2 (6 bases each). The CDR3 has 14 residues. Germline V gene sequence: CDR1 MNHEY, CDR2 SMNVEV (reference sequence). The CDR3 DNA reads TGTGCCAGCAGTTCGGGGGACACCACCGCGGAGCTGTTTTTT. It translates to CASSSGDTTAELFF.

Concerning this clonotype: A much larger clone sits a single nucleotide away, making a read error possible. This chain connects TRBV20-1 to TRBJ2-1; 8 bases align to TRBD2. The V and J ends lost 3 bases and 0 bases, in that order; junction bases with no gene match: 7. Germline lookup yields CDR1 DFQATT and CDR2 SNEGSKA (reference sequence). The CDR3 loop spans 16 amino acids. CDR3 protein: CSASEPSGSSYNEQFF. As DNA, the CDR3 is TGCAGTGCTAGTGAGCCCAGCGGGAGCTCCTACAATGAGCAGTTCTTC.

The chain links TRBV12-3 or TRBV12-4 to TRBJ2-1, with 8 bases identical to TRBD2. V trimming: 3 bases; J trimming: 3 bases; junction bases outside the gene matches: 7. CDR3 size: 16 residues. CDR3 sequence (DNA): TGTGCCAGCAGTTTGCCGGAGCGGGAGTTCTACAATGAGCAGTTCTTC. It translates to CASSLPEREFYNEQFF.

With respect to this clonotype: Because it lacks the conserved phenylalanine or tryptophan at the end, this CDR3 is likely a read error. CDR3 sequence reads: CASSYRGTGVDQPQHY. CDR3 nucleotides: TGTGCCAGCAGCTACCGCGGGACAGGGGTAGATCAGCCCCAGCATTAT. The chain couples TRBV7-9 to TRBJ1-5, with 10 bases identical to TRBD1. V lost 4 bases and J lost 5; bases outside the gene matches: 8. This CDR3 is 16 amino acids long. CDR1 is SEHNR and CDR2 is FQNEAQ in the germline V gene (reference sequence).